This T cell receptor beta chain emerged from a study of cytomegalovirus exposure and HLA in healthy donors. Study-level information: Inside one of the first data releases sat about 91 million unique TCRs taken from HLA-typed donors.

PCR primers comprised 60 Vbeta and 13 Jbeta primers. The repertoire was sequenced with immunoSEQ multiplex PCR; TCRdb's copy has only in-frame clones and lacks some. The table lists 200,000 to 250,000 clones, more than 60% of them singletons. As to this clone: Its specificity is unknown.

General study results and limits: Indistinguishability led to the exclusion of some V segments, TRBV6-2 and TRBV6-3 included. According to reports, the classifier identified cytomegalovirus status with high specificity and sensitivity.

V was shortened by 2 bases and J by 0 bases, with 8 bases between the two germline ends. The CDR3 length is 15 residues. Germline V gene data show CDR1 as SGHTA and CDR2 as FQGNSA. Sequenced: PBMCs. This TCR derives from a man in his fifties in good health and CMV-seronegative. The chain is built from TRBV7-2 and TRBJ2-1, with D possibly being TRBD2 (5 bases). The CDR3 bases are TGTGCCAGCAGCTTACAAGGGAGCTCCTACAATGAGCAGTTCTTC. Protein product: CASSLQGSSYNEQFF.